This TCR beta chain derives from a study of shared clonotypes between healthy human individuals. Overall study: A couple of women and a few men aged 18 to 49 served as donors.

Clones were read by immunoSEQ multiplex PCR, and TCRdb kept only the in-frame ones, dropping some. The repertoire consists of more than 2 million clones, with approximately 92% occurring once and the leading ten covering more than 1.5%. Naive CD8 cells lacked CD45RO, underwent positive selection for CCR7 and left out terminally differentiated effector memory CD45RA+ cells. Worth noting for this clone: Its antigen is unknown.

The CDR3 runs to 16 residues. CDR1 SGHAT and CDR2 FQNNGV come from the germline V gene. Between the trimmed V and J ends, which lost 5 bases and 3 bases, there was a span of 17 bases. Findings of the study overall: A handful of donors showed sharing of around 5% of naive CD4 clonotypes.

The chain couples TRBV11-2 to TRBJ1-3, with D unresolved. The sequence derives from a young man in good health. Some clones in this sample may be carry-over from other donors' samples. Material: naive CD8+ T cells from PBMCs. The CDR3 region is CASSPRDPGGGNTIYF. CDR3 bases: TGTGCCAGCAGCCCCCGGGATCCCGGCGGTGGAAACACCATATATTTT.